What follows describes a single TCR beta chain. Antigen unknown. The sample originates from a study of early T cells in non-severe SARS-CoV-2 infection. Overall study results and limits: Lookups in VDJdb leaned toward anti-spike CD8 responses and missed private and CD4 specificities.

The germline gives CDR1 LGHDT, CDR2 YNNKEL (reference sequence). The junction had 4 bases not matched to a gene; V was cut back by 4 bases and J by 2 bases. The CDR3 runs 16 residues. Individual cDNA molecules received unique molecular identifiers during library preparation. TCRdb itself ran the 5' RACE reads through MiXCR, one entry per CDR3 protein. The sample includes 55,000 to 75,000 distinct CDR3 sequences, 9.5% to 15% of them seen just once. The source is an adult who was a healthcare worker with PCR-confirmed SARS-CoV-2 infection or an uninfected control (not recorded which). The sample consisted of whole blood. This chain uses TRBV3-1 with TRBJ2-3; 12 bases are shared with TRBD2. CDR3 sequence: CASSPSGRASTDTQYF. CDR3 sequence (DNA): TGTGCCAGCAGCCCTAGCGGGAGGGCCTCCACAGATACGCAGTATTTT.